This TCR beta chain comes out of a study of tumor-infiltrating lymphocytes in primary liver carcinoma. A primer in the constant region served to generate TCR beta cDNA from roughly 550 ng of total RNA. Amplification in three nested multiplex PCR rounds with slightly modified ARM-PCR gave rise to TCR beta libraries. The study ran its first two PCR rounds for roughly 10 cycles each, using TRBV1-TRBV30 forward primers and a C-beta reverse primer. One entry per CDR3 protein results from TCRdb running MiXCR on the multiplex PCR reads. The data contain 150,000 to 200,000 distinct CDR3 sequences, about 55% of them singletons. It was unsorted whole blood that yielded blood RNA, and germline DNA was also extracted. The CDR3 runs to 14 residues. V gave up 3 bases and J gave up 11 bases, with 18 bases separating them. Germline V lookup: CDR1 SGHRS, CDR2 YFSETQ.

This clonotype was obtained from a man aged 40-49 years with primary liver carcinoma and hepatitis B virus infection. Material for sequencing was peripheral blood. The gene calls are TRBV5-1 and TRBJ2-4; the D call may be TRBD1 or TRBD2 (5 bases each). The CDR3 DNA is TGCGCCAGCAGCTCCCCAGGACTTGACAGCGTTCAGTACTTC. Amino acid sequence: CASSSPGLDSVQYF.